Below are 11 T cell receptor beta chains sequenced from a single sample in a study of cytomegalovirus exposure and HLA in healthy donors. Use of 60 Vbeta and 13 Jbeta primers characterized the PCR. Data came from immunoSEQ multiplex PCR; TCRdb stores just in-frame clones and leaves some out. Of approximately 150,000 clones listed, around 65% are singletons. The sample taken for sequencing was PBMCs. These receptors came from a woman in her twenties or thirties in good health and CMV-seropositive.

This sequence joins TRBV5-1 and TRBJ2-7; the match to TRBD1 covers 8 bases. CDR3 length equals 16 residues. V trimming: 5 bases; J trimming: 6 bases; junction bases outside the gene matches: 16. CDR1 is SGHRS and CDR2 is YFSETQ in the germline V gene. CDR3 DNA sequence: TGCGCCAGCAGAGGAGGCACCGGGACAGGCAACCGCGAGCAGTACTTC. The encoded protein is CASRGGTGTGNREQYF.

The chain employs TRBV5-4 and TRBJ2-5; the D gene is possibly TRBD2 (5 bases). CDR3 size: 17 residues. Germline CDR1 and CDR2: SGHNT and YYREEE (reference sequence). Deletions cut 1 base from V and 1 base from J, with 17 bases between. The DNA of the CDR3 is TGTGCCAGCAGCTTGAATTTGTTTGCAGCGGCCCAAGAGACCCAGTACTTC. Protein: CASSLNLFAAAQETQYF.

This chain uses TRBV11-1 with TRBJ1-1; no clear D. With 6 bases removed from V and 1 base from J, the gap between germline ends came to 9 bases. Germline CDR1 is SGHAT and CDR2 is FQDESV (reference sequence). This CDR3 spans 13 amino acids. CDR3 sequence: CASSSNRNTEAFF. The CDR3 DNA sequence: TGTGCCAGCAGTTCCAACAGGAACACTGAAGCTTTCTTT.

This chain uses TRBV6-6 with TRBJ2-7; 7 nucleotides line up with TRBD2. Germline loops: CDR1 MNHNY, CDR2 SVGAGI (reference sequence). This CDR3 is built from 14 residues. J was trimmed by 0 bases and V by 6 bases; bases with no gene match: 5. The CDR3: CASRSGGSSYEQYF. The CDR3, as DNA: TGTGCCAGCAGATCGGGGGGTTCCTCCTACGAGCAGTACTTC.

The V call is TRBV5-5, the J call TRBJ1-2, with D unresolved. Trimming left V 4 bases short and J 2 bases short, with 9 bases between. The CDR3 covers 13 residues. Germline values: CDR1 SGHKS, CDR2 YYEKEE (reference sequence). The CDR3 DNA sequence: TGTGCCAGCAGCCACCAGGCAAACTATGGCTACACCTTC. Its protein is CASSHQANYGYTF.

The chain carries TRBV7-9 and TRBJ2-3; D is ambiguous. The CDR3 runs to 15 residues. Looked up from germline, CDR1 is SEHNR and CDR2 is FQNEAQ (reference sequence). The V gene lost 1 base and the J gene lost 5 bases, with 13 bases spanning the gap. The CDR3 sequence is CASSLGASSGDTQYF. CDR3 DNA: TGTGCCAGCAGCTTAGGAGCTAGTTCTGGAGATACGCAGTATTTT.

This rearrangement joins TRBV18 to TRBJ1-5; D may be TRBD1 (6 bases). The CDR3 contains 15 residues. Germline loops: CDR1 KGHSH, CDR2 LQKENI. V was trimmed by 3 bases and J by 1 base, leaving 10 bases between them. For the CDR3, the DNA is TGTGCCAGCTCACCCGGACAGATAAGCAATCAGCCCCAGCATTTT. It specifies CASSPGQISNQPQHF.

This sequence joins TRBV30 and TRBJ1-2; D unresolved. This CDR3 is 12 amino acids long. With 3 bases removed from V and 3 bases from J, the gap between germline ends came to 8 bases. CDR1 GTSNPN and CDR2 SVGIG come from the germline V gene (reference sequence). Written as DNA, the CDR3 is TGTGCCTGGAGCCCAACTTACTATGGCTACACCTTC. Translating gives CAWSPTYYGYTF.

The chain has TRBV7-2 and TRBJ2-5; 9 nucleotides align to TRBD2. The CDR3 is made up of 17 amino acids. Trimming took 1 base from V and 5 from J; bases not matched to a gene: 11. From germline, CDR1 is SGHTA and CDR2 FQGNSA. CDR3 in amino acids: CASSLVGAGGRAETQYF. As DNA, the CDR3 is TGTGCCAGCAGCTTAGTGGGAGCGGGAGGACGTGCCGAGACCCAGTACTTC.

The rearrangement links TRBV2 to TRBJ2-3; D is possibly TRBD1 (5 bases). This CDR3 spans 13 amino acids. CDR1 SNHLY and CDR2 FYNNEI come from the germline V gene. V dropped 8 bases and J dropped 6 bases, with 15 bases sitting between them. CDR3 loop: CASLTETADTQYF. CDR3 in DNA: TGTGCCAGCCTGACAGAGACGGCGGATACGCAGTATTTT.

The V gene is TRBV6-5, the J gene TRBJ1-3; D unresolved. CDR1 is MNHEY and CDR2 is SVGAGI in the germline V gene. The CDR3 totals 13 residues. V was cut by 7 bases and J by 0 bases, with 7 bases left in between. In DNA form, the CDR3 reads TGTGCCAGCAACGGAGGCTCTGGAAACACCATATATTTT. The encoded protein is CASNGGSGNTIYF.